This TCR beta chain derives from a study of cytomegalovirus exposure and HLA in healthy donors. The primer mix had 60 Vbeta and 13 Jbeta primers. This table comes from immunoSEQ multiplex PCR, and its TCRdb copy is limited to in-frame clones, with some not included. This sample has about 160,000 clones, with 80% to 90% found just once. This CDR3 is 15 amino acids long. The germline V gene encodes CDR1 SGHTA and CDR2 FQGNSA. Trimming removed 5 bases from V and 6 bases from J; junction bases left unmatched: 8. The J gene is TRBJ2-5, the V gene TRBV7-2; 11 nucleotides agree with TRBD2. The sample comprised PBMCs. This clonotype originated in a woman between 50 and 59 years old in good health and CMV-seronegative. The CDR3, as DNA: TGTGCCAGCAGCGATGGACTAGCGGGTTATAAGACCCAGTACTTC. It specifies CASSDGLAGYKTQYF.